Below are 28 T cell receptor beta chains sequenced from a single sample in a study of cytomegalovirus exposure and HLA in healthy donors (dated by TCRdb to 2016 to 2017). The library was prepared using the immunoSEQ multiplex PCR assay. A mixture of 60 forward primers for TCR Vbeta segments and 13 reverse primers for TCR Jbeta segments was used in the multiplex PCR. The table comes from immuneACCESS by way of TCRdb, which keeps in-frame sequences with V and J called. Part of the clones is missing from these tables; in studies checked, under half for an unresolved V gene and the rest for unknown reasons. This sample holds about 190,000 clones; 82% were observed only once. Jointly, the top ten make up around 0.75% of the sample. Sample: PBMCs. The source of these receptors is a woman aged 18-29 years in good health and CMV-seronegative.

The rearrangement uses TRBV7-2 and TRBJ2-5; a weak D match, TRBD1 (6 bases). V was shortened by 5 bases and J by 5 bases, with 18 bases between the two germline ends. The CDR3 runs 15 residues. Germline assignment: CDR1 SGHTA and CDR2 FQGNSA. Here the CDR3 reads CASSTQGTVGETQYF. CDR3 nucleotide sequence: TGTGCCAGCAGCACCCAGGGGACGGTAGGGGAGACCCAGTACTTC.

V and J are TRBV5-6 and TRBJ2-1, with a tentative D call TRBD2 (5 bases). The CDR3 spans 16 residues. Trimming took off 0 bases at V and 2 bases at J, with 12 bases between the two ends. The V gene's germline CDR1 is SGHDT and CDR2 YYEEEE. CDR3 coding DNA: TGTGCCAGCAGCTTGGTTGGGAGTTCCCCCTACAATGAGCAGTTCTTC. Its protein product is CASSLVGSSPYNEQFF.

CDR3 nucleotide sequence: TGTGCCAGCAGTTTACCGGAGGGCAATCAGCCCCAGCATTTT. Translating it yields CASSLPEGNQPQHF. The chain employs TRBV6-5 and TRBJ1-5; D not certain. The CDR3 loop spans 14 amino acids. Germline values: CDR1 MNHEY, CDR2 SVGAGI. V lost 4 bases and J 2 bases, leaving 9 bases between the germline ends.

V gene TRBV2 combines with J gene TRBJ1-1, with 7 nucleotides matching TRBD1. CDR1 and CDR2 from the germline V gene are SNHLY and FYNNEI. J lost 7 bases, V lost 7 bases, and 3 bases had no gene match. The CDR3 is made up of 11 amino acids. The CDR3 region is CASTGQREAFF. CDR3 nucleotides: TGTGCCAGCACGGGACAGCGTGAAGCTTTCTTT.

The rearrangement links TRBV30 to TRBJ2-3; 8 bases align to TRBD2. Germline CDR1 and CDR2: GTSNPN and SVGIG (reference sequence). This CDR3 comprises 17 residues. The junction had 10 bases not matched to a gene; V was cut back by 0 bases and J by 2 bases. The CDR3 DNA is TGTGCCTGGAGTGTCATAAATCGGGAGGGTTACACAGATACGCAGTATTTT. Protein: CAWSVINREGYTDTQYF.

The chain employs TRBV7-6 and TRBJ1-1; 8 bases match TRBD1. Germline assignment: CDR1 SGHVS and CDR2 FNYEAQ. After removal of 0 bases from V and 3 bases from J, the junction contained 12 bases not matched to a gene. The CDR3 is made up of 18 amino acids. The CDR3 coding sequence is TGTGCCAGCAGCTTAGCTTCATACAGGGGGACCGCAGACACTGAAGCTTTCTTT. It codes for CASSLASYRGTADTEAFF.

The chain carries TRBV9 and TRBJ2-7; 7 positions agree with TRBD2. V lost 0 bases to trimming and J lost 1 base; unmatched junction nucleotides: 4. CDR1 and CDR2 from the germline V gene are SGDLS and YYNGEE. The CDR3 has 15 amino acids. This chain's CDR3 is CASSVAAGTSYEQYF. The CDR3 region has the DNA TGTGCCAGCAGCGTAGCAGCGGGAACGTCCTACGAGCAGTACTTC.

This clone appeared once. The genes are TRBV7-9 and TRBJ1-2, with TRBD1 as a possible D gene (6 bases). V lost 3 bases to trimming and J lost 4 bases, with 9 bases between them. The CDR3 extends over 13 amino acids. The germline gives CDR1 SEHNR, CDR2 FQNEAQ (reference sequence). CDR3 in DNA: TGTGCCAGCAGCTTTAGCAGGGGCTATGGCTACACCTTC. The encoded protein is CASSFSRGYGYTF.

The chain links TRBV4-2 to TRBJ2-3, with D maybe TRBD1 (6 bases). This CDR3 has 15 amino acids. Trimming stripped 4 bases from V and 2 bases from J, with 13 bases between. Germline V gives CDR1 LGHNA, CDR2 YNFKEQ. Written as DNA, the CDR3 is TGTGCCAGCAGCCCTAGGGGGTCGGACACAGATACGCAGTATTTT. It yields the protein CASSPRGSDTDTQYF.

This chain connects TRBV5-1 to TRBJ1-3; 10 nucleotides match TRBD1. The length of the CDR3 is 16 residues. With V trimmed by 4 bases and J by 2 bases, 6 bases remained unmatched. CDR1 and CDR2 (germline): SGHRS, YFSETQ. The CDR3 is CASSPRQGAPGNTIYF. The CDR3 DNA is TGCGCCAGCAGCCCACGACAGGGGGCGCCTGGAAACACCATATATTTT.

CDR3 protein: CASKGTSTDTQYF. CDR3 nucleotide sequence: TGCGCCAGCAAGGGGACTAGCACAGATACGCAGTATTTT. The rearrangement links TRBV5-1 to TRBJ2-3; tentative D call: TRBD2 (6 bases). Between the trimmed V and J ends, which lost 6 bases and 0 bases, there was a span of 8 bases. Germline CDR1 reads SGHRS; CDR2 reads YFSETQ. This CDR3 region has 13 residues.

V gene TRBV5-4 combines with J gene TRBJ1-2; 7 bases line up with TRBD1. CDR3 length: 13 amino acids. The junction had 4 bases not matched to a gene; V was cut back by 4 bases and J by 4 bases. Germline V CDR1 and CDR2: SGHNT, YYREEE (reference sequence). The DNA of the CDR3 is TGTGCCAGCAGCCTAGGGACAGCCTATGGCTACACCTTC. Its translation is CASSLGTAYGYTF.

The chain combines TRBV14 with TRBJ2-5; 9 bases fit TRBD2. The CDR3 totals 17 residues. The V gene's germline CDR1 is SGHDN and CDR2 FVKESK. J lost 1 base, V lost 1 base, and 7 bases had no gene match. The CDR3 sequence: CASSQGSSGGPQETQYF. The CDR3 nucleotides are TGTGCCAGCAGCCAAGGTAGTAGCGGGGGACCCCAAGAGACCCAGTACTTC.

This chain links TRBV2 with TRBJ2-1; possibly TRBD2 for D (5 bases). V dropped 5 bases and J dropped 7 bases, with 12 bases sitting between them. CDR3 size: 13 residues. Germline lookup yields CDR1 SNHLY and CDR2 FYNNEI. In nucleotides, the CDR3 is TGTGCCAGCAGTCCGGGAACTAGGAATGAGCAGTTCTTC. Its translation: CASSPGTRNEQFF.

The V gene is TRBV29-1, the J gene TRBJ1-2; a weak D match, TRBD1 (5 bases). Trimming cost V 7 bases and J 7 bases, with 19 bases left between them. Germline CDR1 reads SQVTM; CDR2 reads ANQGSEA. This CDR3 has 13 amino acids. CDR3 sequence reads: CSAPVGLGGGYTF. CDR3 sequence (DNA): TGCAGCGCCCCCGTGGGTCTCGGGGGTGGCTACACCTTC.

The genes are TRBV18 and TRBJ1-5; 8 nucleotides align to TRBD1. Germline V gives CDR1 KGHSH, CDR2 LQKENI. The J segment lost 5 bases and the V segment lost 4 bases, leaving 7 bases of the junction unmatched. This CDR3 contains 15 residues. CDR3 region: CASSLGTGVDQPQHF. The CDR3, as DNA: TGTGCCAGCTCACTTGGGACAGGAGTTGATCAGCCCCAGCATTTT.

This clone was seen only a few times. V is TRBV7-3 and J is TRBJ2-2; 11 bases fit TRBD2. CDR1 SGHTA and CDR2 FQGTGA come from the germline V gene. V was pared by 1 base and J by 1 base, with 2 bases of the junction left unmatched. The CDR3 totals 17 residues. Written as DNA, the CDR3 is TGTGCCAGCAGCTTAAACGGACTAGCGGGGAACACCGGGGAGCTGTTTTTT. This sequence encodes CASSLNGLAGNTGELFF. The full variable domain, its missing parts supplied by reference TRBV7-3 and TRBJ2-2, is GAGVSQTPSNKVTEKGKYVELRCDPISGHTALYWYRQSLGQGPEFLIYFQGTGAADDSGLPNDRFFAVRPEGSVSTLKIQRTERGDSAVYLCASSLNGLAGNTGELFFGEGSRLTVL.

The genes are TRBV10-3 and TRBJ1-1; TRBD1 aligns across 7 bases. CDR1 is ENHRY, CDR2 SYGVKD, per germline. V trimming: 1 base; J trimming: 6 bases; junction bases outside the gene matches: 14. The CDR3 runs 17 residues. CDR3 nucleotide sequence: TGTGCCATCAGTGAGTACGGCGACAGGGATTCTCCCCCTGAAGCTTTCTTT. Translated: CAISEYGDRDSPPEAFF.

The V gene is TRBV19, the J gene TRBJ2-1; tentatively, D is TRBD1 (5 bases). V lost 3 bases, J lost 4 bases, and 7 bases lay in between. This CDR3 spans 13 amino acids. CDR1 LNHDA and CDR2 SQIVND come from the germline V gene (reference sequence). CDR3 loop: CASSIRVYNEQFF. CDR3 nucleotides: TGTGCCAGTAGTATCAGGGTTTACAATGAGCAGTTCTTC. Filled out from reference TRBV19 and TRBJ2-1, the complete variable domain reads DGGITQSPKYLFRKEGQNVTLSCEQNLNHDAMYWYRQDPGQGLRLIYYSQIVNDFQKGDIAEGYSVSREKKESFPLTVTSAQKNPTAFYLCASSIRVYNEQFFGPGTRLTVL.

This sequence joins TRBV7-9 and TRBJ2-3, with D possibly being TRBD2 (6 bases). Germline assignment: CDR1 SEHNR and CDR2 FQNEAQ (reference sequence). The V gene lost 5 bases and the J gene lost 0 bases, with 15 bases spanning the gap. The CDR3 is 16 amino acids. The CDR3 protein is CASSHGLAESTDTQYF. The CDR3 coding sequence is TGTGCCAGCAGCCACGGGTTAGCGGAGAGCACAGATACGCAGTATTTT.

The CDR3 DNA reads as TGTGCCAGCAGCCCCCCCGGGCCTCGGGGGGCAGAGACCCAGTACTTC. This gives the protein CASSPPGPRGAETQYF. The V call is TRBV7-9, the J call TRBJ2-5, with a tentative D call TRBD2 (7 bases). From germline, CDR1 is SEHNR and CDR2 FQNEAQ (reference sequence). The CDR3 totals 16 residues. Trimming took off 5 bases at V and 4 bases at J, with 20 bases between the two ends.

CDR3 nucleotide sequence: TGTGCCTGGAGTGTACTGTCCGGGGACGAGCAGTACTTC. Translating gives CAWSVLSGDEQYF. J is TRBJ2-7 and V is TRBV30; the D gene is possibly TRBD2 (5 bases). Germline loops: CDR1 GTSNPN, CDR2 SVGIG (reference sequence). Deletions cut 0 bases from V and 5 bases from J, with 11 bases between. The CDR3 has 13 amino acids.

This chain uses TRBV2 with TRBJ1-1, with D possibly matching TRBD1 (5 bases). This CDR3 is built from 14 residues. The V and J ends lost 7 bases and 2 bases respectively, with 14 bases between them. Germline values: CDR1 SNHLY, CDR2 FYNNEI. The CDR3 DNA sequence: TGTGCCAGCATCGTCGACAGTTCAAACACTGAAGCTTTCTTT. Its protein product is CASIVDSSNTEAFF.

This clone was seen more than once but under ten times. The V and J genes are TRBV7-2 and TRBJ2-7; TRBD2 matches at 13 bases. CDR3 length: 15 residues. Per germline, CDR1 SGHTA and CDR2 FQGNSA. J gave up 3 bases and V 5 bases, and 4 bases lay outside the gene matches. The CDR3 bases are TGTGCCAGCAGCCTTCGGACTAGCGGGAGCTACGAGCAGTACTTC. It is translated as CASSLRTSGSYEQYF.

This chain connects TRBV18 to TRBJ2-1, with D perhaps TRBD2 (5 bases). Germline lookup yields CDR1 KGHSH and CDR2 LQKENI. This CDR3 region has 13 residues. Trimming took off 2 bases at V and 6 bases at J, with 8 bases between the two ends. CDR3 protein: CASSPRTLNEQFF. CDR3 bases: TGTGCCAGCTCACCAAGGACTCTCAATGAGCAGTTCTTC.

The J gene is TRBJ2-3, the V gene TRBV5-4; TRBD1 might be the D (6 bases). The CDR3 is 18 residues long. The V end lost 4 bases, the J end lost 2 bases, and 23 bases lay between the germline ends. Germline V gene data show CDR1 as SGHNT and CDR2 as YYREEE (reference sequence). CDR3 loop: CASSVRRVTGRLTDTQYF. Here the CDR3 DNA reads TGTGCCAGCAGCGTACGGCGGGTGACAGGCAGACTCACAGATACGCAGTATTTT.

Written as DNA, the CDR3 is TGTGCCAGCAGCCCCCTGGGCAGAAACACTGAAGCTTTCTTT. Translated: CASSPLGRNTEAFF. This chain links TRBV6-5 with TRBJ1-1; no reliable D call. CDR3 length: 14 amino acids. Per germline, CDR1 MNHEY and CDR2 SVGAGI. Trimming took 6 bases from V and 2 from J, leaving 13 bases between them.

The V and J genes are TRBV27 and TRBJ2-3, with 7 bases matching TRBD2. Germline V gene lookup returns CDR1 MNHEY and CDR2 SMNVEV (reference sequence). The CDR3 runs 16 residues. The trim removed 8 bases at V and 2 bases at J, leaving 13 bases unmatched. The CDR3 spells CASRVGSGSHTDTQYF. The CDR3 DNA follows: TGTGCCAGCCGGGTGGGTAGCGGGTCTCACACAGATACGCAGTATTTT.